The 21 T cell receptor beta chains presented below share a single source sample, sequenced in a study of vaccination effects on CD4 cells after COVID-19 (dated by TCRdb to 2022 to 2024). In the ViraFEST assay, PBMC were stimulated with viral peptide pools, and antigen-specific CD4+ T cell clonotypes were then identified by expansion using TCR sequencing. After around 10 days of culture, CD4+ T cells were isolated with the EasySep CD4+ T cell isolation kit. Negative nucleocapsid antibody results before and after vaccination confirmed that the healthy vaccine recipients had no prior SARS-CoV-2 infection. The receptor library was made with the immunoSEQ multiplex PCR assay. What TCRdb holds here is the immuneACCESS table cut down to in-frame rearrangements. Part of the clones is not present; checked against another copy, under half of the missing clones reflect an unresolved V gene, and the others are unexplained. Across this sample there are 77,000 or so clones, with 60% to 85% seen only once. Together, the top ten hold roughly a tenth of the sample.

These receptors are not linked to any known antigen. The material sequenced was CD4+ T cells from PBMCs cultured with SARS-CoV-2 spike peptides, taken before COVID-19 vaccination. Interpreted using the paper, the cell subset or site label stands for: SARS-CoV-2 spike overlapping peptide pool stimulation. The receptors originated from a human donor who received a COVID-19 vaccine.

V and J are TRBV19 and TRBJ1-1; D is unresolved. Trimming stripped 1 base from V and 6 bases from J, with 15 bases between. The CDR3 contains 15 residues. From germline, CDR1 is LNHDA and CDR2 SQIVND (reference sequence). CDR3 DNA: TGTGCCAGTAGTATAGTTGGTGTAGGGCCAGCTGAAGCTTTCTTT. Protein sequence: CASSIVGVGPAEAFF.

The chain is built from TRBV6-5 and TRBJ1-1, with no clear D. Trimming cost V 0 bases and J 2 bases, with 7 bases left between them. The length of the CDR3 is 14 residues. The germline gives CDR1 MNHEY, CDR2 SVGAGI. The CDR3 nucleotides are TGTGCCAGCAGTTACTCGACGGTAAACACTGAAGCTTTCTTT. It specifies CASSYSTVNTEAFF.

There are a few counts of this clone. The chain is built from TRBV6-5 and TRBJ1-6; no definite D call. Trimming took 2 bases from V and 8 from J, leaving 10 bases between them. This CDR3 spans 14 amino acids. From germline, CDR1 is MNHEY and CDR2 SVGAGI. CDR3 in amino acids: CASSYSWGDSPLHF. The CDR3 region has the DNA TGTGCCAGCAGTTACAGCTGGGGAGATTCACCCCTCCACTTT.

This clone was seen a handful of times. The CDR3 bases are TGTGCCAGCAGCCCCCGTCCGGACACTGAAGCTTTCTTT. Translated, it gives CASSPRPDTEAFF. The genes are TRBV9 and TRBJ1-1; D ambiguous. Per germline, CDR1 SGDLS and CDR2 YYNGEE. Trimming pared 4 bases from V and 3 bases from J, leaving 10 bases between. The CDR3 is made up of 13 amino acids.

This sequence joins TRBV6-6 and TRBJ1-5, with 10 nucleotides matching TRBD1. V was clipped by 6 bases and J by 3 bases; unmatched bases: 8. The CDR3 extends over 16 amino acids. Germline CDR1 reads MNHNY; CDR2 reads SVGAGI (reference sequence). The CDR3 here is CASSSLDRGINQPQHF. DNA of the CDR3: TGTGCCAGCAGCTCCCTGGACAGGGGGATCAATCAGCCCCAGCATTTT.

The V gene is TRBV5-1, the J gene TRBJ1-2, with 9 bases that match TRBD1. V lost 0 bases and J lost 4; bases outside the gene matches: 7. The CDR3 is 16 residues long. Looked up from germline, CDR1 is SGHRS and CDR2 is YFSETQ. The CDR3 coding sequence is TGCGCCAGCAGCTTGGTGACAGGGGGACGAGGCTATGGCTACACCTTC. Protein sequence: CASSLVTGGRGYGYTF. The entire variable domain, with the rest obtained from reference TRBV5-1 and TRBJ1-2, is as follows: KAGVTQTPRYLIKTRGQQVTLSCSPISGHRSVSWYQQTPGQGLQFLFEYFSETQRNKGNFPGRFSGRQFSNSRSEMNVSTLELGDSALYLCASSLVTGGRGYGYTFGSGTRLTVV.

In this sample, this clone turned up a few times. This rearrangement joins TRBV7-9 to TRBJ1-2; D gene uncertain. Germline CDR1 and CDR2: SEHNR and FQNEAQ (reference sequence). The CDR3 length is 17 residues. V was cut by 3 bases and J by 2 bases, with 19 bases left in between. Here the CDR3 reads CASSFEIPGRTNYGYTF. CDR3 DNA sequence: TGTGCCAGCAGCTTCGAAATCCCGGGCAGGACCAACTATGGCTACACCTTC.

V and J are TRBV7-8 and TRBJ1-1, with no clear D. The CDR3 consists of 13 residues. V lost 1 base and J 1 base, leaving 4 bases between the germline ends. CDR1 and CDR2 (germline): SGHVS, FQNEAQ. CDR3 loop: CASSLEGNTEAFF. The CDR3 nucleotides read TGTGCCAGCAGCTTAGAAGGGAACACTGAAGCTTTCTTT.

The CDR3 sequence: CASSAKWIQWGAEAFF. CDR3 in DNA: TGTGCCAGCAGTGCGAAATGGATTCAGTGGGGAGCTGAAGCTTTCTTT. This sequence joins TRBV6-1 and TRBJ1-1; D call uncertain. This CDR3 spans 16 amino acids. Germline V gives CDR1 MNHNS, CDR2 SASEGT. The V end was cut by 4 bases, the J end by 6 bases, with 21 bases between.

The DNA for the CDR3 is TGTGCCAGCAGCTTAACCCGGAATGAGCAGTTCTTC. It yields the protein CASSLTRNEQFF. The chain is built from TRBV7-2 and TRBJ2-1; D is uncertain. The germline V gene encodes CDR1 SGHTA and CDR2 FQGNSA. Trimming removed 2 bases from V and 7 bases from J, with 6 bases in between. This CDR3 contains 12 residues. The entire variable domain, with the rest obtained from reference TRBV7-2 and TRBJ2-1, is as follows: GAGVSQSPSNKVTEKGKDVELRCDPISGHTALYWYRQSLGQGLEFLIYFQGNSAPDKSGLPSDRFSAERTGGSVSTLTIQRTQQEDSAVYLCASSLTRNEQFFGPGTRLTVL.

This sequence joins TRBV5-6 and TRBJ1-5, with 7 nucleotides matching TRBD1. V lost 0 bases to trimming and J lost 2 bases; unmatched junction nucleotides: 5. The germline V gene encodes CDR1 SGHDT and CDR2 YYEEEE. The CDR3 sequence is 16 residues long. CDR3 coding DNA: TGTGCCAGCAGCTTGGCCGAAGGGGGCGGCAATCAGCCCCAGCATTTT. It translates to CASSLAEGGGNQPQHF.

J is TRBJ1-1 and V is TRBV6-6; D perhaps matches TRBD1 (5 bases). The CDR3 contains 14 residues. V was cut by 6 bases and J by 0 bases, with 11 bases left in between. Germline V gene sequence: CDR1 MNHNY, CDR2 SVGAGI (reference sequence). DNA for the CDR3: TGTGCCAGCAGCGAGGGGATCTTGAACACTGAAGCTTTCTTT. Translating it yields CASSEGILNTEAFF.

CDR3: CASSVEDRVGTIEAFF. The CDR3 DNA reads as TGTGCCAGCAGCGTAGAGGACAGGGTGGGGACCATTGAAGCTTTCTTT. This chain links TRBV9 with TRBJ1-1; 8 nucleotides match TRBD1. This CDR3 comprises 16 residues. Trimming at V came to 0 bases and at J to 7 bases, leaving 11 bases not matched to a gene. Germline CDR1 reads SGDLS; CDR2 reads YYNGEE.

The chain uses TRBV7-3 and TRBJ1-1; 9 bases fit TRBD1. The CDR3 runs 16 residues. Germline V gene lookup returns CDR1 SGHTA and CDR2 FQGTGA. The ends lost 3 bases at V and 4 bases at J; junction bases unmatched: 9. This CDR3 is CASSFYRGRGGTEAFF. The CDR3 DNA follows: TGTGCCAGCAGCTTCTACAGGGGGCGCGGTGGCACTGAAGCTTTCTTT. The full variable domain, in which reference TRBV7-3 and TRBJ1-1 provide the parts outside the CDR3, is GAGVSQTPSNKVTEKGKYVELRCDPISGHTALYWYRQSLGQGPEFLIYFQGTGAADDSGLPNDRFFAVRPEGSVSTLKIQRTERGDSAVYLCASSFYRGRGGTEAFFGQGTRLTVV.

The rearrangement joins TRBV6-5 to TRBJ1-5; no firm D call. This CDR3 has 14 amino acids. Looked up from germline, CDR1 is MNHEY and CDR2 is SVGAGI. V dropped 2 bases and J dropped 7 bases, with 12 bases sitting between them. As DNA, the CDR3 is TGTGCCAGCAGTTACGCCCAAACATACCAGCCCCAGCATTTT. Its translation: CASSYAQTYQPQHF.

This clone was observed once. V is TRBV5-4 and J is TRBJ1-6, with no clear D. CDR1 is SGHNT and CDR2 is YYREEE in the germline V gene (reference sequence). With 2 bases removed from V and 6 bases from J, the gap between germline ends came to 6 bases. CDR3 size: 13 residues. CDR3 bases: TGTGCCAGCAGCTTCTCCGGTAATTCACCCCTCCACTTT. This translates into CASSFSGNSPLHF.

The rearrangement joins TRBV5-5 to TRBJ2-5; D gene ambiguous. Trimming left V 4 bases short and J 0 bases short, with 4 bases between. The length of the CDR3 is 12 residues. Germline CDR1 SGHKS, CDR2 YYEKEE (reference sequence). CDR3 region: CASSDYQETQYF. In DNA, the CDR3 is TGTGCCAGCAGCGACTACCAAGAGACCCAGTACTTC.

The chain uses TRBV18 and TRBJ2-2, with D possibly matching TRBD2 (5 bases). This CDR3 is 16 amino acids long. Between the trimmed V and J ends, which lost 3 bases and 3 bases, there was a span of 14 bases. CDR1 is KGHSH and CDR2 is LQKENI in the germline V gene. The CDR3 DNA follows: TGTGCCAGCTCACCTTATACGGGGTCGCACACCGGGGAGCTGTTTTTT. The encoded protein is CASSPYTGSHTGELFF. The whole variable domain, remainder taken from reference TRBV18 and TRBJ2-2, is NAGVMQNPRHLVRRRGQEARLRCSPMKGHSHVYWYRQLPEEGLKFMVYLQKENIIDESGMPKERFSAEFPKEGPSILRIQQVVRGDSAAYFCASSPYTGSHTGELFFGEGSRLTVL.

The rearrangement uses TRBV24-1 and TRBJ1-2, with TRBD1 matching over 9 bases. CDR3 length: 16 amino acids. Germline CDR1 is KGHDR and CDR2 is SFDVKD. V trimming: 3 bases; J trimming: 8 bases; junction bases outside the gene matches: 12. The CDR3 bases are TGTGCCACCAGTGATCATGTCGGGACAGGGTCTGGCGGCTACACCTTC. This translates into CATSDHVGTGSGGYTF.

The rearrangement joins TRBV19 to TRBJ1-5; unclear D gene. In germline, CDR1 is LNHDA, CDR2 SQIVND (reference sequence). This CDR3 contains 14 residues. V was clipped by 3 bases and J by 6 bases, with 12 bases between them. CDR3 DNA sequence: TGTGCCAGTAGTATGTCCAAGTGGCTTCAGCCCCAGCATTTT. Translating gives CASSMSKWLQPQHF.

The J gene is TRBJ2-5, the V gene TRBV6-6, with a possible D match to TRBD1 (6 bases). This CDR3 is built from 13 residues. Germline CDR1 MNHNY, CDR2 SVGAGI (reference sequence). Trimming took 6 bases from V and 1 from J, leaving 9 bases between them. CDR3 in amino acids: CASRDRSQETQYF. The CDR3 nucleotides read TGTGCCAGCAGGGACAGAAGCCAAGAGACCCAGTACTTC.